The clone carrying this T cell receptor (beta chain) was counted a few times. This may come from a read error, since a much larger clone is one base off. Synthesis of cDNA used 5'RACE (with 10-nucleotide random UMIs). Via MiXCR, TCRdb re-called the 5' RACE reads, giving one row per CDR3 protein. The sample lists 53,000 or so distinct CDR3 sequences, about 13% occurring once. Germline-derived CDR1 and CDR2 are MNHEY and SMNVEV (reference sequence). J was trimmed by 9 bases and V by 6 bases; bases with no gene match: 13. CDR3 size: 15 residues. The data were obtained in a study of neurological immune-mediated disorders.

The sample comprised PBMCs. The chain is built from TRBV27 and TRBJ2-1, with TRBD1 identical over 8 bases. This TCR was recovered from a woman aged 60-75 years with HTLV-1-associated myelopathy (HAM/TSP). CDR3 region: CASRRTMTGASEQFF. The DNA for the CDR3 is TGTGCCAGCAGGAGAACCATGACAGGGGCCAGTGAGCAGTTCTTC.